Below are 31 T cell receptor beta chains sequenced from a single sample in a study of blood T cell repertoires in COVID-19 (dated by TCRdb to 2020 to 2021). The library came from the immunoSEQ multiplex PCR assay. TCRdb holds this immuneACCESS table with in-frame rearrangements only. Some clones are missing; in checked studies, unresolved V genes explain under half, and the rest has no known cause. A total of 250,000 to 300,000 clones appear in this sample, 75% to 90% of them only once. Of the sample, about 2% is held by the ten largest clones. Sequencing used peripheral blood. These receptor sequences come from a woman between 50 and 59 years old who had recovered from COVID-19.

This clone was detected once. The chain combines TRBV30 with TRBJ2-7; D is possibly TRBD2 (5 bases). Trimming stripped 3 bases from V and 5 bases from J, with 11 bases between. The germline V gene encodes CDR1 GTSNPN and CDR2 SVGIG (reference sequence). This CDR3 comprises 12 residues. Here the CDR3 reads CAWRRESHEQYF. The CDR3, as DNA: TGTGCCTGGAGAAGGGAGTCACACGAGCAGTACTTC.

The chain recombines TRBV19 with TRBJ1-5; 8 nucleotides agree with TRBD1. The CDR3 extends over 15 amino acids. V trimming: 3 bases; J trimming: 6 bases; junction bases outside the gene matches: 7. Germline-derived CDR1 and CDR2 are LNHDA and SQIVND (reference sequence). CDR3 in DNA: TGTGCCAGTAGTATCCGGGGACAGGTCTTTCAGCCCCAGCATTTT. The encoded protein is CASSIRGQVFQPQHF.

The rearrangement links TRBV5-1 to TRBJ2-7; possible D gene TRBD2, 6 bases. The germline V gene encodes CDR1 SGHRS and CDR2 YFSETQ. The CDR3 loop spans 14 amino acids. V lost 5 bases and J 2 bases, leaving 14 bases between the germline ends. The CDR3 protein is CASRRDFQTYEQYF. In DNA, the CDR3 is TGCGCCAGCAGAAGGGACTTTCAAACCTACGAGCAGTACTTC.

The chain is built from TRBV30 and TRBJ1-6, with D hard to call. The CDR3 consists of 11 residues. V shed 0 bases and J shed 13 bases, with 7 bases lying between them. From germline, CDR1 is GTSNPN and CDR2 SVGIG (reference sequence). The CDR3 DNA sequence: TGTGCCTGGAGTGTCGAGGGTCCCCTCCACTTT. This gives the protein CAWSVEGPLHF.

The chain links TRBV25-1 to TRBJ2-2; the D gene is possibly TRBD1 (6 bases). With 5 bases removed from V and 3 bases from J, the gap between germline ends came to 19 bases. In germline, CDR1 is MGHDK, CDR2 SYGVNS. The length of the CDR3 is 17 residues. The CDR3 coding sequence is TGTGCCAGCAGTTCTCGCCTAGGGGCAGGGGACACCGGGGAGCTGTTTTTT. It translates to CASSSRLGAGDTGELFF.

CDR3 region: CASSKKNSGRRYEQYF. CDR3 nucleotide sequence: TGTGCCAGCAGTAAGAAGAATAGCGGGAGAAGGTACGAGCAGTACTTC. The chain recombines TRBV28 with TRBJ2-7; 9 positions agree with TRBD2. Germline CDR1 and CDR2: MDHEN and SYDVKM. J lost 4 bases, V lost 5 bases, and 12 bases had no gene match. This CDR3 contains 16 residues.

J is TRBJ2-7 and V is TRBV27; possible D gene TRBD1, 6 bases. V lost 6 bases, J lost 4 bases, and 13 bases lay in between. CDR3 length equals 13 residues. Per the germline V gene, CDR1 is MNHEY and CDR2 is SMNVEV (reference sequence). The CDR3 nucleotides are TGTGCCAGCAGACAAACAGGGAGATACGAGCAGTACTTC. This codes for CASRQTGRYEQYF.

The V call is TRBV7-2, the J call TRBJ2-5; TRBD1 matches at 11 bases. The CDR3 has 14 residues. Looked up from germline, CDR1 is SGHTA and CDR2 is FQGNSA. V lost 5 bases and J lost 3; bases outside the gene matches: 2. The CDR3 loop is CASSLGQGEETQYF. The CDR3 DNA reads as TGTGCCAGCAGCCTGGGACAGGGGGAAGAGACCCAGTACTTC.

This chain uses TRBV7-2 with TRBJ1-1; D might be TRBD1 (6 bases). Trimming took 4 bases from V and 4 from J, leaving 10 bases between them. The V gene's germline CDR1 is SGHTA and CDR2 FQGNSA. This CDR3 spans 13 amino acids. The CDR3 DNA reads TGTGCCAGCAGCTCGGGACAAATCACTGAAGCTTTCTTT. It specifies CASSSGQITEAFF.

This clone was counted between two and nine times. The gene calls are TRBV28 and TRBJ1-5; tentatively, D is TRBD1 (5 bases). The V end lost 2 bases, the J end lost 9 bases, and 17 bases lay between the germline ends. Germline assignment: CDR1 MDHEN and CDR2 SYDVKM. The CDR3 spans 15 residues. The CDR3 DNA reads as TGTGCCAGCAGTTTAAACCCCGGGGGGGTAAGGCCCCAGCATTTT. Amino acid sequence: CASSLNPGGVRPQHF.

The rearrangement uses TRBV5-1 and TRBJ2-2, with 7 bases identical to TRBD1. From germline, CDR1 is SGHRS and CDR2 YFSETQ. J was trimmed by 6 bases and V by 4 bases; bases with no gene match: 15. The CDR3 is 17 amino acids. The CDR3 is CASSPNNPGQSPGELFF. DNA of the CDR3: TGCGCCAGCAGCCCCAATAATCCGGGACAGTCTCCCGGGGAGCTGTTTTTT.

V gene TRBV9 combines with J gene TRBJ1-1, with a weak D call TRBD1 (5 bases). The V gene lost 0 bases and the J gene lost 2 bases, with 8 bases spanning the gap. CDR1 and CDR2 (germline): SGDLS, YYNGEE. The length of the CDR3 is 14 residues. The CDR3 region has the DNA TGTGCCAGCAGCGTAGATGGGGCCAACACTGAAGCTTTCTTT. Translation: CASSVDGANTEAFF.

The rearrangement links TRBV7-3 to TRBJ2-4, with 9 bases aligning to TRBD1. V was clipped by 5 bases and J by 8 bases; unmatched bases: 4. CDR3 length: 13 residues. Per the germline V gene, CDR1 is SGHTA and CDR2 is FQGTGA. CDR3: CASSRQGGDIQYF. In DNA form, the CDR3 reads TGTGCCAGCAGCCGACAGGGGGGTGACATTCAGTACTTC.

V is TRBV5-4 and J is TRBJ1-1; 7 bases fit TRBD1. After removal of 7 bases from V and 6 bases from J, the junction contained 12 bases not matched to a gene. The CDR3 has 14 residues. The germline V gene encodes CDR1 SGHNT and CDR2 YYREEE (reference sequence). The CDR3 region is CASRYGTAASEAFF. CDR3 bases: TGTGCCAGCCGCTACGGGACAGCCGCCTCTGAAGCTTTCTTT.

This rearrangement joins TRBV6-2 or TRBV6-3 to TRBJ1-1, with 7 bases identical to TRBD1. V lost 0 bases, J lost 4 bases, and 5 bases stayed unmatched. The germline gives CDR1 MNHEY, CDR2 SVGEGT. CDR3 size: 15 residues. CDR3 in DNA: TGTGCCAGCAGTTACTCGAGGGGGCTGGGCACTGAAGCTTTCTTT. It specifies CASSYSRGLGTEAFF.

In nucleotides, the CDR3 is TGTGCCAGCAGTAGCCAGGGTCCTCAGCGTGAAAAACTGTTTTTT. Residues: CASSSQGPQREKLFF. The chain recombines TRBV28 with TRBJ1-4; D perhaps matches TRBD1 (5 bases). The germline CDR1 and CDR2 sequences are MDHEN and SYDVKM. The germline V and J ends were trimmed by 5 bases and 7 bases, with 17 bases remaining between them. CDR3 length equals 15 residues. The full variable domain, rest sourced from reference TRBV28 and TRBJ1-4, is DVKVTQSSRYLVKRTGEKVFLECVQDMDHENMFWYRQDPGLGLRLIYFSYDVKMKEKGDIPEGYSVSREKKERFSLILESASTNQTSMYLCASSSQGPQREKLFFGSGTQLSVL.

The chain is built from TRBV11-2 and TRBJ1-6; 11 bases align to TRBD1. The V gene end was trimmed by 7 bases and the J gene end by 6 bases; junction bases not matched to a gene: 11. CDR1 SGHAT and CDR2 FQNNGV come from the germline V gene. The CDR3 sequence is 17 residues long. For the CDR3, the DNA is TGTGCCAGCATCTCCGGAGGGACAGGGGGTTTTAATTCACCCCTCCACTTT. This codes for CASISGGTGGFNSPLHF.

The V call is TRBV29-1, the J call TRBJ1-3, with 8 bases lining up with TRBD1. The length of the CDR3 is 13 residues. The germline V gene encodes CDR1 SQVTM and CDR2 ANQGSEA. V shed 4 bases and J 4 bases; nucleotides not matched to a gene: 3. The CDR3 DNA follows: TGCAGCGTTGCAGGGGGCGCCGGAAACACCATATATTTT. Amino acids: CSVAGGAGNTIYF.

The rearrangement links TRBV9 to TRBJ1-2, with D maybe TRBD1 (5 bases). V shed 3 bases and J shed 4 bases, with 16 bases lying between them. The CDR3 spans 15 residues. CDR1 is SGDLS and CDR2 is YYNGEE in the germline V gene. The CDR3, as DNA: TGTGCCAGCAGCGCAGACAGTCTACGTAGCTATGGCTACACCTTC. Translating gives CASSADSLRSYGYTF. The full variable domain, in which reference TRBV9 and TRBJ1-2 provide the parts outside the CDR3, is DSGVTQTPKHLITATGQRVTLRCSPRSGDLSVYWYQQSLDQGLQFLIQYYNGEERAKGNILERFSAQQFPDLHSELNLSSLELGDSALYFCASSADSLRSYGYTFGSGTRLTVV.

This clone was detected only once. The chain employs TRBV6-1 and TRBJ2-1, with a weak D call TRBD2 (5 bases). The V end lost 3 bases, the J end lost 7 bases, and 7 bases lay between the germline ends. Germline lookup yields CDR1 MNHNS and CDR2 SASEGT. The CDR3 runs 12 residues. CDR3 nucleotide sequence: TGTGCCAGCAGTGAGCGGGCAAATGAGCAGTTCTTC. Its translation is CASSERANEQFF.

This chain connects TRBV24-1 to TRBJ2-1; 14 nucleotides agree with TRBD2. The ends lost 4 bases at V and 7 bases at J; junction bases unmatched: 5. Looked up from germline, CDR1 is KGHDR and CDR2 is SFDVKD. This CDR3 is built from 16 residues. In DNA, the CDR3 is TGTGCCACCAGTGAATACCGACTAGCGGGAGGGAATGAGCAGTTCTTC. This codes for CATSEYRLAGGNEQFF.

The CDR3 spells CASNYDRDNTEAFF. The CDR3 nucleotides read TGTGCCAGCAATTATGACAGGGACAACACTGAAGCTTTCTTT. The rearrangement links TRBV19 to TRBJ1-1, with 7 nucleotides matching TRBD1. J was trimmed by 2 bases and V by 9 bases; bases with no gene match: 9. Germline lookup yields CDR1 LNHDA and CDR2 SQIVND (reference sequence). The CDR3 is 14 amino acids.

The CDR3 loop reads CASSELGGTRTDTQYF. CDR3 nucleotides: TGTGCCAGCAGTGAACTTGGAGGAACCCGCACAGATACGCAGTATTTT. The rearrangement links TRBV6-1 to TRBJ2-3, with D possibly being TRBD2 (5 bases). Trimming removed 2 bases at V and 1 base at J, with 13 bases between. This CDR3 has 16 residues. The V gene's germline CDR1 is MNHNS and CDR2 SASEGT.

CDR3 residues: CASSPGGEVGEKLFF. In DNA, the CDR3 is TGTGCCAGTAGCCCGGGGGGGGAGGTTGGTGAAAAACTGTTTTTT. The V and J genes are TRBV19 and TRBJ1-4, with D possibly matching TRBD1 (5 bases). V was pared by 6 bases and J by 7 bases, with 18 bases between. The CDR3 has 15 residues. Per germline, CDR1 LNHDA and CDR2 SQIVND (reference sequence).

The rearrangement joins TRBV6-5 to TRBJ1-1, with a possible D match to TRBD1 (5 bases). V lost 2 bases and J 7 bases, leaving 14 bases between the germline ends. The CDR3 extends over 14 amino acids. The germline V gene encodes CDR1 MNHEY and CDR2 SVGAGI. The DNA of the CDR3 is TGTGCCAGCAGTTACCGCCAGGGCCGGCATGAAGCTTTCTTT. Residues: CASSYRQGRHEAFF.

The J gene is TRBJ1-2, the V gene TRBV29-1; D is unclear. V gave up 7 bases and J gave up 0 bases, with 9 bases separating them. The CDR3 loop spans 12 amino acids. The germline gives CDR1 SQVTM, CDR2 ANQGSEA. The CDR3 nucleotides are TGCAGCGGGGCCACAGCTAACTATGGCTACACCTTC. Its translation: CSGATANYGYTF.

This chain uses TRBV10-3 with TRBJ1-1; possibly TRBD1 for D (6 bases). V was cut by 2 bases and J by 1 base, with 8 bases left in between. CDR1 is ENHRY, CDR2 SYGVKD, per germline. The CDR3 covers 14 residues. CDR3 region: CAISEGTPNTEAFF. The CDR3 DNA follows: TGTGCCATCAGTGAGGGGACACCGAACACTGAAGCTTTCTTT.

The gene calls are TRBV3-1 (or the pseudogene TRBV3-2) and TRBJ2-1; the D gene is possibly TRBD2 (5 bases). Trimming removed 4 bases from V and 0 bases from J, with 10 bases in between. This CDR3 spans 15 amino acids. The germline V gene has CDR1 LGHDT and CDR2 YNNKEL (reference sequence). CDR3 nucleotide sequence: TGTGCCAGCAGCCTCCGGGAAAGCTCCTACAATGAGCAGTTCTTC. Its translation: CASSLRESSYNEQFF.

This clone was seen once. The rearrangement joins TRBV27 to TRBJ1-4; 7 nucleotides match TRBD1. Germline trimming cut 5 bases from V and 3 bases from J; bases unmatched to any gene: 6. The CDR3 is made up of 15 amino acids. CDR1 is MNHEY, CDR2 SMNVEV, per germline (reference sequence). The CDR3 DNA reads TGTGCCAGCAGTCCACACAGGGGATCTAATGAAAAACTGTTTTTT. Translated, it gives CASSPHRGSNEKLFF.

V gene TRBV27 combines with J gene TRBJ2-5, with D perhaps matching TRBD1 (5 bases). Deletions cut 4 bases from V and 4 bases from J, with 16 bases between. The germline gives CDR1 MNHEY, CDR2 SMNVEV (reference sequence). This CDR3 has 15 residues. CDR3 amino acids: CASSSVERGRETQYF. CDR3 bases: TGTGCCAGCAGTTCAGTGGAAAGGGGCCGAGAGACCCAGTACTTC.

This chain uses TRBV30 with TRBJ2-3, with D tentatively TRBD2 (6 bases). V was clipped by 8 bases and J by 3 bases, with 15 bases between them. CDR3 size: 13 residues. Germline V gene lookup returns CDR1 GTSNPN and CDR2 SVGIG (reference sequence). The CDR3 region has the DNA TGTGCCGAAAAACGGAGGGTAACAGATACGCAGTATTTT. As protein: CAEKRRVTDTQYF.